This TCR beta chain was identified during a study of identical twins (TCRdb year 2016). Some background on the complete study: The study deep-sequenced TCR alpha and beta repertoires from monozygotic twins, unrelated adults of various ages and cord blood to test whether fetal clonotypes persist. To rule out contamination, the twin experiments were replicated at different times with different library preparation protocols. The paper's findings and limits, for the study overall: Fewer insertions were carried by abundant cord blood beta clonotypes; a weaker similar trend was observed in young adult naive repertoires, while no such trend was observed in memory repertoires. In beta out-of-frame sequences, excess twin sharing was weaker, because having fewer shared sequences lowered the signal-to-noise ratio. Recombination models systematically underestimated out-of-frame TCR alpha sharing in monozygotic twins but agreed with sharing between unrelated individuals. Out-of-frame TCR alpha sequences shared between twins showed an excess of low generation-probability sequences compared with coincidental sharing between unrelated individuals. Because the same donors could not be followed over many years, the conclusions depended on cross-sectional statistical analysis. Invariant T cells such as MAIT and iNKT could partly confound zero-insertion analyses, though diverse VJ usage argued against this for most clonotypes.

To prepare the library, 5' RACE was applied. The sequencer listed for this sample is Illumina HiSeq 2000. A universal primer binding site was added through template switching, and the final cDNA carried a unique molecular identifier so that TCR cDNA molecules could be counted accurately. Specific primers in the conserved constant-segment region were used to synthesize first-strand cDNA for TCR alpha and beta chains. To control for contamination, each cDNA library was double barcoded with a SMART-Mk sample barcode plus Illumina barcodes. TruSeq adapter sequences, together with Illumina sample barcodes, were added in two successive PCR steps. TCR alpha and beta cDNA libraries were sequenced on the Illumina HiSeq platform with custom primers. The paper's processing steps were these. MiGEC was used to process raw reads and extract unique molecular identifiers, and MiXCR was used to find CDR3 positions. Recombination models were inferred per individual with the repgenHMM and IGoR tools using an EM algorithm. Shared clonotype analysis was performed with the tcR package in R, normalizing sharing by the product of cloneset sizes. To study raw recombination free of thymic and clonal selection effects, out-of-frame nonproductive sequences were analyzed. TCRdb applied fastp at Q25 and MiXCR to the public reads, then kept only in-frame beta chains. Rows are combined by CDR3 protein, so each entry shows the most common genes and DNA. For this entry, the V and J calls and clone size follow TCRdb and not the study's own pipeline. The sample profile shows approximately 500,000 distinct CDR3 sequences; 20% to 25% of them were found once. 2.9% of the sample goes to the ten largest clones.

This clonotype was seen many times. Its antigen is unknown. No much larger clonotype is one base removed from it; base qualities were not supplied. The germline V gene sets CDR1 to LGHNA and CDR2 to YSLEER. The CDR3 measures 15 amino acids from cysteine to phenylalanine. Kept here is only the CDR3 DNA, which spans 45 bases and is read in frame from base 1. Relative to germline, V is 1 base shorter and J is 6 bases shorter, with 13 bases between their ends. Every donor in the study was a healthy Caucasian. The twin cohort comprised three pairs of female monozygotic twins, all aged roughly 18 to 30 years. Positive isolation kits from Invitrogen were used to isolate the CD4+ and CD8+ T cell populations. The same sample was also studied in work on T cells expressing NK-cell markers. The second study's paper adds: Roughly 8 donors provided sorted CD3+CD56+NKG2C+, CD3+CD56+NKG2C- and CD3+CD56-NKG2C+ T-cell subsets, whose TCR beta-chain repertoires were profiled. Among the eight sequenced donors, seven were HCMV-seropositive and one was HCMV-seronegative. To restrict sorting to alphabetaTCR-expressing T cells, an anti-gammadeltaTCR antibody was added in several experiments. In six donors, the dominant CD3+CD56+NKG2C+ clonotypes ranked among the top 10 CD8+ clonotypes, making up roughly 1.0-8% of CD8+ T cells. Those dominant clonotypes were again the most abundant among CD3+CD56-NKG2C+ cells in several donors, at roughly 25-65%. It remained unclear whether the expanded NKG2C-expressing T cell clones were specific for HCMV antigens. All eight donors whose samples were sequenced were randomly selected healthy volunteers, three of them men and five women. HCMV-specific IgG was detected in serum with a commercial ELISA kit to determine HCMV serostatus. Reads were demultiplexed and grouped by UMI with MIGEC, and clonotypes were assembled and quantified with MiTCR. To exclude erroneous sequences, only TCR cDNA sequences supported by at least two reads were retained. Downstream repertoire analysis used the tcR package, and clonotypes were matched across fractions by CDR3 nucleotide sequence plus V segment. Antigen specificity was annotated against VDJdb with VDJmatch, allowing one amino acid substitution in CDR3.

Recombination connected TRBV4-3 to TRBJ2-1; the D gene is unclear. The receptor was isolated from a woman aged 18-29 years in good health. The material sequenced was CD4+ T cells sorted from blood. The CDR3 sequence is CASSQGFATLNEQFF. The DNA sequence reads TGCGCCAGCAGCCAAGGTTTCGCTACCCTCAATGAGCAGTTCTTC.